The TCR beta chain described here comes from a study of CD8+ T cells in alopecia areata (dated by TCRdb to 2016 to 2019). The study in broad terms: The treated patients, all with moderate-to-severe alopecia areata, were enrolled in an open-label pilot trial of oral tofacitinib given at 5 to 10 mg twice daily. Tofacitinib was administered for 6 to 18 months, and 6 months of follow-up off drug were then conducted to assess delayed response and recurrence. In treated patients, disease severity was measured using the SALT score, which gives the percentage of scalp surface area affected. In both human patients and the C3H/HeJ mouse model, the study applied high-throughput TCRbeta sequencing to look at T cell clonal expansion in alopecia areata. Human TCRbeta sequencing covered scalp tissue and sorted CD4+ and CD8+ peripheral blood T cells from patchy and totalis/universalis alopecia areata patients and healthy controls. Biopsies were taken from tofacitinib-treated patients at baseline and again at 4 and 24 weeks into treatment, and several of those patients also had a later scalp biopsy. Scalp clonality was compared among normal scalp (n=4), patchy alopecia areata scalp (n=8), and alopecia totalis/universalis scalp (n=8). The RNA source kit depended on sample type: the PAXgene miRNA kit for fixed scalp, the miRNeasy kit for PBMCs, and the RNeasy kit for mouse skin. Amplification of TCRbeta CDR3 regions was done by immunoSEQ multiplex PCR using 35 Vbeta forward primers and 13 Jbeta reverse primers. The investigation overall reported the following: During tofacitinib treatment, many expanded lesional clones remained in scalp and blood, and this persistence may partly explain relapse after treatment is stopped. Because the treated cohort was small and had just a single nonresponder, larger studies are needed to establish links between baseline CD8+ expansion and response. Compared with normal scalp, lesional scalp, particularly in alopecia totalis/universalis, had higher clonality and more expanded CD8+ clones, which suggests antigenic drive. Scalp TCR repertoire analysis is complicated because resident alphabeta T cells in normal human skin are also sequenced, whereas mouse skin is dominated by gammadelta T cells. Scalp clonality and the number of expanded CD8+ clones among the top 100 scalp clones were significantly decreased by tofacitinib. Shared TCR sequences between patients were less evident than in mice, which may be partly attributable to HLA diversity in the patient population.

This clone was detected only a few times. No cognate antigen has been identified for it. Base qualities were left out, and no much larger clone turns up one base away. Library creation used the immunoSEQ multiplex PCR assay. To provide template for TCR sequencing, every sample had RNA extracted and reverse transcribed into cDNA. First-strand cDNA was synthesized using SuperScript III with a 2:1 mix of oligo-dT and random hexamers. Amplification bias was assessed with a synthetic immune receptor repertoire, and residual bias was removed computationally. The authors' pipeline ran thus. After raw reads were preprocessed to remove errors, the CDR3 was defined following IMGT conventions as running from the conserved cysteine to phenylalanine. Clonality was calculated as 1 minus Shannon entropy normalized by log2 of the number of productive unique TCRs. Whether scalp clones were CD4 or CD8 was inferred by matching scalp TCRbeta sequences against CD4 and CD8 repertoires sorted from blood. Drawn from immuneACCESS, this table holds only the in-frame rearrangements with V and J called that TCRdb kept. Clones are partly lost; checked studies trace under half to an unresolved V gene and leave the rest unexplained. D and trimming come from the DNA, and the V and J calls and clone size come from that table. For this sample the table gives 150,000 to 200,000 clones, of which about 60% were detected only once. Roughly 12% of the sample comes from the top ten.

The V and J ends are trimmed by 7 bases and 5 bases, leaving 15 bases between them. The CDR3 runs 14 amino acids, cysteine and phenylalanine included. Of the read, only the CDR3 DNA is kept; its 42 bases are in frame from base 1. The germline V gene encodes CDR1 MNHEY and CDR2 SVGAGI. The intended sense of this specimen's time point label: 20 to 30 weeks on oral tofacitinib. Reading the label with the study, this specimen's treatment or condition is: oral pan-JAK inhibitor, 5-10 mg twice daily. Peripheral blood and lesional scalp punch biopsies were obtained from patients with alopecia areata. After PBMCs were isolated by density centrifugation and stained for CD3, CD4 and CD8, a FACSAria was used to sort CD4+ and CD8+ T cells.

The source of this sequence is a human donor with alopecia areata. The chain links TRBV6-5 with TRBJ2-1, with a tentative D gene TRBD2 over 7 matching bases. Sequenced here: CD8+ T cells sorted from blood, sampled at week 24, from a patient treated with tofacitinib. CDR3 protein: CASTQGGGNNEQFF. The sequenced DNA is TGTGCCAGCACCCAAGGGGGGGGCAACAATGAGCAGTTCTTC.